This T cell receptor (beta chain) was recovered during a study of T-cell memory formation after mild COVID-19. Study overall: Largely, TCR clusters stayed within a single donor. Points from the study as a whole: Some clones that responded were present in memory (sampled pre-infection), which suggests cross-reactive memory joined. Clones that contracted clustered mainly in CM and EM if CD4+ and in EMRA if CD8+.

The V gene lost 6 bases and the J gene lost 0 bases, with 18 bases spanning the gap. Germline assignment: CDR1 DFQATT and CDR2 SNEGSKA (reference sequence). The CDR3 loop spans 17 amino acids. With constant-segment primers, 5'RACE yielded cDNA libraries of TCR alpha and TCR beta that carried sample barcodes and UMIs. TCRdb independently ran MiXCR on the 5' RACE reads; one entry per CDR3 protein. Here the sample spans some 250,000 distinct CDR3 sequences, approximately 18% being singletons. This clonotype was observed a handful of times. Its antigen remains unknown. This chain uses TRBV20-1 with TRBJ1-6; D ambiguous. The material sequenced was PBMCs or a T cell subset sorted from them (not recorded which). The clonotype originates from a man younger than 30 who had mild COVID-19 (a few samples of this study predate the infection). Cell type and time point are not known. DNA of the CDR3: TGCAGTGCCAGATTCGATGACCGAGACTCCTATAATTCACCCCTCCACTTT. This codes for CSARFDDRDSYNSPLHF.